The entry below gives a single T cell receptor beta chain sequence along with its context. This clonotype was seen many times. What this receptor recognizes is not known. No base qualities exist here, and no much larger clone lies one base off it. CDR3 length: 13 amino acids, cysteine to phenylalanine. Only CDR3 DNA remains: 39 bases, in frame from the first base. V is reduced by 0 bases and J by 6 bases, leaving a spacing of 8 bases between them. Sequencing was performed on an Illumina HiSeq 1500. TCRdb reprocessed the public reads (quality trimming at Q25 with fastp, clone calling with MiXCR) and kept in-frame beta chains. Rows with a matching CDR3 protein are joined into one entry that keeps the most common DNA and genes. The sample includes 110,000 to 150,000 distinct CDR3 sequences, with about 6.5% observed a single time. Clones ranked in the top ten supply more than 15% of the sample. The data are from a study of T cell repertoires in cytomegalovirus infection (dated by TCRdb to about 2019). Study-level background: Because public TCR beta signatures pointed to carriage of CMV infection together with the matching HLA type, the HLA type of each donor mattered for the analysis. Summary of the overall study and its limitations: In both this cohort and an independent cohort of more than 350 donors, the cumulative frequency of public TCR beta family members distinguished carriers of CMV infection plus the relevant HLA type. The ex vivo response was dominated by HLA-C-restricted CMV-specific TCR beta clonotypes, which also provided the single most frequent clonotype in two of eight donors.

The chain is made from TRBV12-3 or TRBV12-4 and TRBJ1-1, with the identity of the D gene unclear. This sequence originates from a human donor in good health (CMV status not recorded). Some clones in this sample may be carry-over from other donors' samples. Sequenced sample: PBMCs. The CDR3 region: CASSLARRAEAFF. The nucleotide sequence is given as TGTGCCAGCAGTTTAGCCAGGAGGGCTGAAGCTTTCTTT.